A selection of T cell receptor beta chains follows, all from one sample in a study of CD4+ T cells in melanoma. Libraries were prepared by immunoSEQ multiplex PCR; TCRdb keeps only in-frame clonotypes and omits some of them. The sample lists roughly 140,000 clones; 80% to 95% were seen once. Receptors were obtained from a human donor with melanoma. The CDR3 runs from the conserved cysteine through the conserved F or W. The D gene is left open where the match is weak. Only some rows state a clone size, as once, few, many or a class for expanded clones.

>TRBD1|TRBV6-5|TRBJ1-1|-
TGTGCCAGCAAAGACAGGGGTATAAACACTGAAGCTTTCTTT
CASKDRGINTEAFF
>TRBD1|TRBV5-1|TRBJ2-3|-
TGCGCCAGCAGCTTTGCCGGGACAGGGGTAGATACGCAGTATTTT
CASSFAGTGVDTQYF
>-|TRBV6-6|TRBJ2-7|-
TGTGCCAGCAGTTACTCACAGGGTAGCTACGAGCAGTACTTC
CASSYSQGSYEQYF
>TRBD1|TRBV25-1|TRBJ1-2|-
TGTGCCAGCAGTGAACCCGGGACAGGGGCTTTAAGCTATGGCTACACCTTC
CASSEPGTGALSYGYTF
>TRBD2|TRBV7-2|TRBJ2-1|-
TGTGCCAGCAGCTCGGCGGGGGGTTCCTACAATGAGCAGTTCTTC
CASSSAGGSYNEQFF
>TRBD2|TRBV5-4|TRBJ2-7|-
TGTGCCAGCAGCCTCCGGGCTAGCGGGGGCTACGAGCAGTACTTC
CASSLRASGGYEQYF
>-|TRBV6-5|TRBJ1-1|-
TGTGCCAGCAGTTCCGGCGGATTAAACACTGAAGCTTTCTTT
CASSSGGLNTEAFF
>TRBD1|TRBV2|TRBJ2-2|-
TGTGCCAGCAGGGAACAGGGGCCGGGCGGGGAGCTGTTTTTT
CASREQGPGGELFF
>-|TRBV6-5|TRBJ1-5|few
TGTGCCACCCAAGGTTCGGGCAGCAATCAGCCCCAGCATTTT
CATQGSGSNQPQHF
>-|TRBV6-5|TRBJ1-2|-
TGTGCCAGCAAGGGGGAAGGGGCCTATGGCTACACCTTC
CASKGEGAYGYTF
>-|TRBV2|TRBJ2-3|-
TGTGCCAGCACCCCGTCCCAATCTCTCGATACGCAGTATTTT
CASTPSQSLDTQYF
>TRBD1|TRBV6-6|TRBJ2-7|-
TGTGCCAGCAGTTACCCACAGGGGGCCACCTCCTACGAGCAGTACTTC
CASSYPQGATSYEQYF
>TRBD1|TRBV19|TRBJ1-4|-
TGTGCCAGTAGTTTATCAACTTCCGGGACAGGAGAAGAAAAACTGTTTTTT
CASSLSTSGTGEEKLFF
>-|TRBV7-8|TRBJ2-3|once
TGTGCCAGCAGCTTGGCCCGCCCAGATACGCAGTATTTT
CASSLARPDTQYF
>-|TRBV6-6|TRBJ1-3|once
TGTGCCAGCAGTGATACAGGGTTCGGAAACACCATATATTTT
CASSDTGFGNTIYF
>-|TRBV2|TRBJ1-2|-
TGTGCCAGCAGAGAGGGGGGTTCTAACTATGGCTACACCTTC
CASREGGSNYGYTF
>-|TRBV9|TRBJ2-2|-
TGTGCCAGCAGCGTAGGGTGGGTCGTGGGGGAGCTGTTTTTT
CASSVGWVVGELFF
>TRBD1|TRBV4-1|TRBJ1-2|-
TGCGCCAGCAGCCATGGACAGGGCGAGGGCTATGGCTACACCTTC
CASSHGQGEGYGYTF
>TRBD2|TRBV4-2|TRBJ2-5|-
TGTGCCAGCAGCCGCTACGGGCGGGGGGAGACCCAGTACTTC
CASSRYGRGETQYF
>TRBD2|TRBV7-3|TRBJ2-2|-
TGTGCCAGCAGCTTAGGAGCGGGGGGTGCCGGGGAGCTGTTTTTT
CASSLGAGGAGELFF
>TRBD2|TRBV4-1|TRBJ2-5|-
TGCGCCAGCAGCGCCCGACTAGCGGGGGGAGAGACCCAGTACTTC
CASSARLAGGETQYF
>-|TRBV5-1|TRBJ1-6|-
TGCGCCAGCAGCCTCGGTTCGACAGGTTTGAATTCACCCCTCCACTTT
CASSLGSTGLNSPLHF
>-|TRBV29-1|TRBJ2-7|-
TGCAGCGCAAGGACCACGAGAGCCTACGAGCAGTACTTC
CSARTTRAYEQYF
>-|TRBV7-9|TRBJ1-1|-
TGTGCCAGCAGGGGAAGGGTGAACACTGAAGCTTTCTTT
CASRGRVNTEAFF
>-|TRBV14|TRBJ2-1|-
TGTGCCAGCAGTCGACAGCTTTTGGATGAGCAGTTCTTC
CASSRQLLDEQFF
>-|TRBV2|TRBJ2-1|-
TGTGCCAGCAGTGAACTACAGTCTCGGGCTCGGTTCTTC
CASSELQSRARFF
>-|TRBV7-2|TRBJ2-1|-
TGTGCCAGCAGCCCGTCGCGCCGGTGGACAGAGGCATACAATGAGCAGTTCTTC
CASSPSRRWTEAYNEQFF
>-|TRBV11-3|TRBJ2-7|-
TGTGCCAGCAGCTCCGGCACCTCCTACGAGCAGTACTTC
CASSSGTSYEQYF
>TRBD2|TRBV30|TRBJ2-1|-
TGTGCCTGGAGTCCCAGGGGACTAGCGGGGTATCGGGGTGACTACAATGAGCAGTTCTTC
CAWSPRGLAGYRGDYNEQFF
>-|TRBV6-5|TRBJ2-1|-
TGTGCCAGCAGTTACGGGAGTAGCAATGAGCAGTTCTTC
CASSYGSSNEQFF
>-|TRBV4-1|TRBJ1-5|-
TGCGCCAGCAGCCCCAATGGGGAGGGGAGGATTAGCAATCAGCCCCAGCATTTT
CASSPNGEGRISNQPQHF
>-|TRBV30|TRBJ1-4|-
TGTGCCTGGAGTGTATTGGGGGGGAGTACTAATGAAAAACTGTTTTTT
CAWSVLGGSTNEKLFF
>TRBD1|TRBV6-6|TRBJ2-7|-
TGTGCCAGCAGCCGGCCCGGACAGGGGACGTACGAGCAGTACTTC
CASSRPGQGTYEQYF
>-|TRBV10-2|TRBJ1-1|-
TGCGCCAGCAGTGAGTCCCAAAGGGGAAACACTGAAGCTTTCTTT
CASSESQRGNTEAFF
>-|TRBV15|TRBJ1-6|-
TGTGCCACCAGCAGAGATGCCGCCGGCGGTTCACCCCTCCACTTT
CATSRDAAGGSPLHF
>-|TRBV5-6|TRBJ1-6|-
TGTGCCAGCAGCTTGGAGCGCTCCTATAATTCACCCCTCCACTTT
CASSLERSYNSPLHF
>TRBD2|TRBV5-1|TRBJ2-1|-
TGCGCCAGCAGCTTGGCCTGGAGCGGGGGCCCCAATGAGCAGTTCTTC
CASSLAWSGGPNEQFF
>-|TRBV14|TRBJ1-1|-
TGTGCCAGCAGCCAAGGGGGAGGAGGGAACCGGCCGAACACTGAAGCTTTCTTT
CASSQGGGGNRPNTEAFF
>-|TRBV5-1|TRBJ1-2|-
TGCGCCAGCAGCTCCACCCGGACGGGAGCGACCTATGGCTACACCTTC
CASSSTRTGATYGYTF
>TRBD1|TRBV19|TRBJ1-1|-
TGTGCCAGCCTACGGGGACAGCAGAACACTGAAGCTTTCTTT
CASLRGQQNTEAFF
>-|TRBV30|TRBJ1-1|once
TGTGCCTGGAGTGTACTCCCCTCAGGAGCTGAAGCTTTCTTT
CAWSVLPSGAEAFF
>TRBD1|TRBV19|TRBJ1-6|-
TGTGCCAGTAGTATAGAGGGACAGGGGAGTTCACCCCTCCACTTT
CASSIEGQGSSPLHF
>-|TRBV6-5|TRBJ1-1|-
TGTGCCAGCACCCCCCCGGCGAGAACTGAAGCTTTCTTT
CASTPPARTEAFF
>TRBD2|TRBV2|TRBJ2-3|once
TGTGCCAGCAGATTATTAGCGGGCGGACCAGATACGCAGTATTTT
CASRLLAGGPDTQYF
>TRBD1|TRBV5-8|TRBJ1-4|once
TGTGCCAGCTCCGAGACAGGGCCCGAAAAACTGTTTTTT
CASSETGPEKLFF
>TRBD1|TRBV5-6|TRBJ2-5|-
TGTGCCAGCAGCTTGCAGGGGGAGGAGACCCAGTACTTC
CASSLQGEETQYF
>-|TRBV6-5|TRBJ2-7|once
TGTGCCAGCAGAACACTGGGACCACACCGCGGCGAGCAGTACTTC
CASRTLGPHRGEQYF
>-|TRBV5-4|TRBJ2-3|-
TGTGCCAGCACCTTCGGAGGCACAGATACGCAGTATTTT
CASTFGGTDTQYF
>-|TRBV4-1|TRBJ2-7|-
TGCGCCAGCAGCCAAGGGGCGAGAGCCTACGAGCAGTACTTC
CASSQGARAYEQYF
>-|TRBV7-9|TRBJ1-5|-
TGTGCCAGCAGCTTAGCAGGGGGAAATCAGCCCCAGCATTTT
CASSLAGGNQPQHF
>-|TRBV19|TRBJ1-2|-
TGTGCCAGTAGTTTTGGACCCGGCTACACCTTC
CASSFGPGYTF
>-|TRBV7-8|TRBJ2-3|once
TGTGCCAGCAGCCGGCGGAGCGAGACAGATACGCAGTATTTT
CASSRRSETDTQYF
>-|TRBV9|TRBJ1-3|-
TGTGCCAGCAGTCGGAGACAGGAGAGCTCTGGAAACACCATATATTTT
CASSRRQESSGNTIYF
>-|TRBV5-1|TRBJ2-3|-
TGCGCCAGCAGCTCGCGACTCGGCCCCACAGATACGCAGTATTTT
CASSSRLGPTDTQYF
>TRBD1|TRBV30|TRBJ2-7|-
TGTGCCTGCAGCCGAGGGGGCGGGGAGCAGTACTTC
CACSRGGGEQYF
>-|TRBV2|TRBJ1-5|once
TGTGCCAGCAGTGGGGGGGACACCCATCAGCCCCAGCATTTT
CASSGGDTHQPQHF
>-|TRBV7-6|TRBJ2-7|-
TGTGCCAGCAGCTTAGGGGGGCTCTACGAGCAGTACTTC
CASSLGGLYEQYF
>TRBD1|TRBV7-9|TRBJ1-1|-
TGTGCCAGCAGCTCGCAGGGGGATAGGTCTGAAGCTTTCTTT
CASSSQGDRSEAFF
>TRBD1|TRBV18|TRBJ1-1|-
TGTGCCAGCTCAGGGACAGGGGTTCCTGAAGCTTTCTTT
CASSGTGVPEAFF
>TRBD2|TRBV11-3|TRBJ2-5|once
TGTGCCAGCAGCTTAGAAGGCGGGGGGACCCAGTACTTC
CASSLEGGGTQYF